This is a list of T cell receptor beta chains from one sample in a study of human T cells and chemical hapten exposure. TCRdb re-called the RACE reads through MiXCR, storing one row per CDR3 protein. The sample gives almost 40,000 distinct CDR3 sequences, less than 9% of which show up once; over 1% is in the top ten. Material: whole blood, obtained in connection with sensitization to the hapten diphenylcyclopropenone (DPC). The receptor source for this set is a woman between 45 and 60 years old with alopecia areata. Some clones in this sample may be carry-over from other donors' samples. The CDR3 runs from the conserved cysteine through the conserved F or W. D genes are given only for firm matches. Part of the rows lack a size; the others show once, few, many or a class for expanded clones.

CDR3 DNA: TGTGCTAGCAGCTCTGAGACCGGGGAGCTGTTTTTT
CDR3 protein: CASSSETGELFF
clone size: many
D gene: -
V gene: TRBV7-7
J gene: TRBJ2-2

CDR3 DNA: TGCGCCACCGAGGGGGGACGGTCAGATACGCAGTATTTT
CDR3 protein: CATEGGRSDTQYF
clone size: many
D gene: -
V gene: TRBV10-2
J gene: TRBJ2-3

CDR3 DNA: TGTGCCAGCAGCTCTAGGACAGTAATGAACACTGAAGCTTTCTTT
CDR3 protein: CASSSRTVMNTEAFF
clone size: -
D gene: -
V gene: TRBV7-2
J gene: TRBJ1-1

CDR3 DNA: TGTGCCAGCAGCTTGGAACAGGGGCTTAACTATGGCTACACCTTC
CDR3 protein: CASSLEQGLNYGYTF
clone size: many
D gene: TRBD1
V gene: TRBV5-4
J gene: TRBJ1-2

CDR3 DNA: TGTGCCAGCAGCCGCTATGTAGCGGGAGCCTACAATGAGCAGTTCTTC
CDR3 protein: CASSRYVAGAYNEQFF
clone size: many
D gene: TRBD2
V gene: TRBV7-9
J gene: TRBJ2-1

CDR3 DNA: TGTGCCAGCAGTTCAAGTCCCCCCGGAAACACCATATATTTT
CDR3 protein: CASSSSPPGNTIYF
clone size: many
D gene: -
V gene: TRBV28
J gene: TRBJ1-3

CDR3 DNA: TGCAGTGCTGAATCCGGGACAGGAGCGGAAAAACTGTTTTTT
CDR3 protein: CSAESGTGAEKLFF
clone size: many
D gene: TRBD1
V gene: TRBV20-1
J gene: TRBJ1-4

CDR3 DNA: TGTGCCAGCAGTCCCTACCCCCCTTCTTCCGCGGTAGAGACCCAGTACTTC
CDR3 protein: CASSPYPPSSAVETQYF
clone size: medium-sized
D gene: -
V gene: TRBV27
J gene: TRBJ2-5

CDR3 DNA: TGCAGCGTTGCGTCGGGGGCGGGAACTGAAGCTTTCTTT
CDR3 protein: CSVASGAGTEAFF
clone size: many
D gene: -
V gene: TRBV29-1
J gene: TRBJ1-1

CDR3 DNA: TGCAGTGCTAGAGATTCAGGGGGACGGCAGCCCCAGCATTTT
CDR3 protein: CSARDSGGRQPQHF
clone size: -
D gene: TRBD1
V gene: TRBV20-1
J gene: TRBJ1-5

CDR3 DNA: TGTGCCAGCAGCGGCGGCAGGGAGAATCAGCCCCAGCATTTT
CDR3 protein: CASSGGRENQPQHF
clone size: few
D gene: -
V gene: TRBV9
J gene: TRBJ1-5

CDR3 DNA: TGCAGCGTTGGAGGAGGGGTTGCGGGGGCCAACGTCCTGACTTTC
CDR3 protein: CSVGGGVAGANVLTF
clone size: -
D gene: -
V gene: TRBV29-1
J gene: TRBJ2-6

CDR3 DNA: TGTGCCAAGAACGAACTAGCGGCTCTTGGGGAGACCCAGTACTTC
CDR3 protein: CAKNELAALGETQYF
clone size: -
D gene: TRBD2
V gene: TRBV2
J gene: TRBJ2-5

CDR3 DNA: TGCAGCGTTGTGGGGGACAGGGGAAGCACTGAAGCTTTCTTT
CDR3 protein: CSVVGDRGSTEAFF
clone size: -
D gene: TRBD1
V gene: TRBV29-1
J gene: TRBJ1-1

CDR3 DNA: TGTGCCAGCAGCGTAGCGGAGCGTTACAATGAGCAGTTCTTC
CDR3 protein: CASSVAERYNEQFF
clone size: many
D gene: -
V gene: TRBV9
J gene: TRBJ2-1

CDR3 DNA: TGTGCCAGCAGCTTGCTTCGGGGGATTGAAGCTTTCTTT
CDR3 protein: CASSLLRGIEAFF
clone size: many
D gene: -
V gene: TRBV7-2
J gene: TRBJ1-1

CDR3 DNA: TGCAGCGTCTTGACAGGGGGCGCGGTTGAAGCTTTCTTT
CDR3 protein: CSVLTGGAVEAFF
clone size: few
D gene: TRBD1
V gene: TRBV29-1
J gene: TRBJ1-1

CDR3 DNA: TGCAGTGCTAGTCGACAGGACTACGAGCAGTACTTC
CDR3 protein: CSASRQDYEQYF
clone size: many
D gene: -
V gene: TRBV20-1
J gene: TRBJ2-7

CDR3 DNA: TGTGCCAGCAGCCAAGAGGAAAGGGGCTATCGCTACACCTTC
CDR3 protein: CASSQEERGYRYTF
clone size: -
D gene: -
V gene: TRBV3-1
J gene: TRBJ1-2

CDR3 DNA: TGTGCCTGGAGTAAGACTAGCGTATCCCTATACAATGAGCAGTTCTTC
CDR3 protein: CAWSKTSVSLYNEQFF
clone size: many
D gene: TRBD2
V gene: TRBV30
J gene: TRBJ2-1

CDR3 DNA: TGTGCCAGCGGTTTTGGGAGTCAGGAGCCCCAGCATTTT
CDR3 protein: CASGFGSQEPQHF
clone size: -
D gene: -
V gene: TRBV28
J gene: TRBJ1-5

CDR3 DNA: TGTGCCAGCAGCTTCGCATCAGGGAATCAGCCCCAGCATTTT
CDR3 protein: CASSFASGNQPQHF
clone size: -
D gene: -
V gene: TRBV7-9
J gene: TRBJ1-5

CDR3 DNA: TGTGCCAGCAGCTTATTGGGGTCTGAGCAGTTCTTC
CDR3 protein: CASSLLGSEQFF
clone size: many
D gene: -
V gene: TRBV5-4
J gene: TRBJ2-1

CDR3 DNA: TGTGCCAGCAGCCAATCCGTAGCGGGAGGGTTTGAGCAGTACTTC
CDR3 protein: CASSQSVAGGFEQYF
clone size: few
D gene: TRBD2
V gene: TRBV3-1
J gene: TRBJ2-7

CDR3 DNA: TGCAGCGTTGAAGATCCGGCAGCCGGAAACACCATATATTTT
CDR3 protein: CSVEDPAAGNTIYF
clone size: few
D gene: -
V gene: TRBV29-1
J gene: TRBJ1-3

CDR3 DNA: TGTGCCACCAGTGATTCTAGCGGGCGAGCCTACAATGAGCAGTTCTTC
CDR3 protein: CATSDSSGRAYNEQFF
clone size: medium-sized
D gene: TRBD2
V gene: TRBV24-1
J gene: TRBJ2-1

CDR3 DNA: TGTGCCAGCAGCATCCGGGACAGGGTAGGGCCCCAGCATTTT
CDR3 protein: CASSIRDRVGPQHF
clone size: -
D gene: TRBD1
V gene: TRBV11-1
J gene: TRBJ1-5

CDR3 DNA: TGTGTCAGCAGCGCGACTAGCGGGAGCTACAATGAGCAGTTCTTC
CDR3 protein: CVSSATSGSYNEQFF
clone size: -
D gene: TRBD2
V gene: TRBV5-4
J gene: TRBJ2-1

CDR3 DNA: TGTGCCAGCAGCCAAGCACTAGCGCGGGAGCAGTACTTC
CDR3 protein: CASSQALAREQYF
clone size: -
D gene: TRBD2
V gene: TRBV3-1
J gene: TRBJ2-7

CDR3 DNA: TGTGCCAGCAGAGAGGAGCGGACAAAACTGTTTTTT
CDR3 protein: CASREERTKLFF
clone size: many
D gene: -
V gene: TRBV12-3/TRBV12-4
J gene: TRBJ1-4

CDR3 DNA: TGCAGTGCTTCACCCGGGACTAGCGGGACGGGCTCCTACGAGCAGTACTTC
CDR3 protein: CSASPGTSGTGSYEQYF
clone size: many
D gene: TRBD2
V gene: TRBV20-1
J gene: TRBJ2-7

CDR3 DNA: TGTGCCAGCAGCTCTCCGAGCTCCTACAATGAGCAGTTCTTC
CDR3 protein: CASSSPSSYNEQFF
clone size: many
D gene: -
V gene: TRBV7-6
J gene: TRBJ2-1

CDR3 DNA: TGTGCCAGCAGTGAGCTGGGACAGGGGGCTGGGACTGAAGCTTTCTTT
CDR3 protein: CASSELGQGAGTEAFF
clone size: many
D gene: TRBD1
V gene: TRBV6-6
J gene: TRBJ1-1

CDR3 DNA: TGTGCCAGCAGCGTAAATCCGCTTTTCCACGTCCTGACTTTC
CDR3 protein: CASSVNPLFHVLTF
clone size: many
D gene: -
V gene: TRBV9
J gene: TRBJ2-6

CDR3 DNA: TGTGCCAGCAGCTTGGAACAGCCTCAAAAGGGTAATCAGCCCCAGCATTTT
CDR3 protein: CASSLEQPQKGNQPQHF
clone size: -
D gene: -
V gene: TRBV5-6
J gene: TRBJ1-5

CDR3 DNA: TGCGCCAGCGATAGCGGGCTGAACACCGGGGAGCTGTTTTTT
CDR3 protein: CASDSGLNTGELFF
clone size: many
D gene: TRBD2
V gene: TRBV5-1
J gene: TRBJ2-2

CDR3 DNA: TGTGCCAGCAGCCCCGGACTAGCGGGCACTAGCACAGATACGCAGTATTTT
CDR3 protein: CASSPGLAGTSTDTQYF
clone size: medium-sized
D gene: TRBD2
V gene: TRBV7-6
J gene: TRBJ2-3

CDR3 DNA: TGCAGCGTCGGACAGCTGAACACTGAAGCTTTCTTT
CDR3 protein: CSVGQLNTEAFF
clone size: -
D gene: -
V gene: TRBV29-1
J gene: TRBJ1-1

CDR3 DNA: TGCAGCGTTCCAGGGTCAGTAGCGGGAGGGGAGCAGTACTTC
CDR3 protein: CSVPGSVAGGEQYF
clone size: few
D gene: TRBD2
V gene: TRBV29-1
J gene: TRBJ2-7

CDR3 DNA: TGTGCCACCAGTGAACGACAGGGGTGGGATACGCAGTATTTT
CDR3 protein: CATSERQGWDTQYF
clone size: few
D gene: TRBD1
V gene: TRBV24-1
J gene: TRBJ2-3

CDR3 DNA: TGTGCCAGCTCACCCGTAGAGGGTTTTCAGCCCCAGCATTTT
CDR3 protein: CASSPVEGFQPQHF
clone size: -
D gene: -
V gene: TRBV18
J gene: TRBJ1-5

CDR3 DNA: TGTGCCACCAGGGCGGGAGCGAGGGGAGCCAAAAACATTCAGTACTTC
CDR3 protein: CATRAGARGAKNIQYF
clone size: many
D gene: TRBD2
V gene: TRBV24-1
J gene: TRBJ2-4